The source of this T cell receptor beta chain is a study of neurological immune-mediated disorders (dated by TCRdb to about 2019). Context from the whole study: Among the approximately 34 multiple sclerosis patients, relapsing-remitting MS accounted for approximately 30 and secondary progressive MS accounted for 3. The 85 to 110 TCR-beta libraries included longitudinal samples, technical triplicates and paired sorted CD4+ and CD8+ T-cell subsets alongside PBMC samples. The cohort included 60 to 75 subjects: approximately 15 with HAM/TSP, some 35 with multiple sclerosis, and some 20 healthy controls. Using UMI-based sequencing, the study compared peripheral blood TCR-beta repertoires from patients with HTLV-I-associated myelopathy (HAM/TSP), patients with multiple sclerosis, and healthy controls. Paper-wide results and their limitations: Phylogenetic analysis grouped repertoires from 18 of 34 MS patients into a cluster of related CDR3 sequences, suggesting a possible repertoire-level signature. No identical CDR3 amino acid sequences were shared among expanded clones across subjects, suggesting private TCR-beta repertoires in all groups. The MS cluster was not associated with any clinical or MRI features, and the authors stated that larger cohorts are needed. The highest TCR clonal expansion was observed in HAM/TSP patients, whereas the lowest was observed in MS patients, even when compared with healthy controls.

For unsorted PBMC libraries, 2 million PBMCs were used after storage in RNAlater at -80 degrees C until RNA extraction. Multiple sclerosis patients were enrolled in a US clinical protocol under which disease progression was evaluated by magnetic resonance imaging. Peripheral blood was subjected to Ficoll-Hypaque density gradient centrifugation to isolate PBMCs, which were then cryopreserved in liquid nitrogen. The V and J ends are trimmed by 1 base and 2 bases, leaving 8 bases between them. From a lookup of the germline V gene (reference sequence), CDR1 and CDR2 are DFQATT and SNEGSKA. From the cysteine through the phenylalanine, the CDR3 covers 14 amino acids. Of all the DNA, just the CDR3 is kept, 42 bases in frame from base 1. To synthesize cDNA, template-switch 5'RACE was performed with a primer carrying a 10-nucleotide random unique molecular identifier so that each TCR transcript was tagged. Each sequencing run produced over 180 million TCR-beta sequences covering 15-18 subjects. The RNeasy kit was used to extract total RNA. Using the KAPA Real-time Library Amplification kit, TCR-beta VDJ regions were amplified with primers for the TCR constant region and the 5'RACE anchor. Sample indexes and Illumina adaptors were added in a first PCR, and a second PCR then increased library yield. After purification with Ampure beads, the TCR product of roughly 650 bp was size-selected on a 2% E-gel SizeSelection system. Library quality was checked on a Bioanalyzer, concentration was measured with Qubit, and libraries were quantified with the Kapa Library Quantification kit before pooling. Paired-end 2 x 150 bp sequencing of the libraries was performed on an Illumina HiSeq 2500. To increase sequence diversity, about 25-31% phiX was spiked into each library pool. From the authors' description of their analysis: Quality-filtered reads were processed with the UMI-based MiGEC pipeline, which removed over 75% of raw TCR sequences during error correction. VDJ genes were aligned to IMGT germline references, and clonotypes were defined by unique CDR3 amino acid sequence plus V-J genes. VDJtools evaluated clonal expansion, Shannon diversity and CDR3 relatedness (CalcPairwiseDistances, ClusterSamples); CLCbio workbench built phylogenetic trees. Expanded clones were defined as having at least 8 unique UMIs, based on coefficient-of-variation modelling across technical triplicates. TCRdb reworked the public reads: Q25 trimming with fastp, MiXCR clone assembly, productive beta chains retained. Rows are unified per CDR3 protein, each entry keeping the most common DNA and genes. Clone size and V and J calls follow TCRdb, not the original study. The sample includes 80,000 to 100,000 distinct CDR3 sequences, with 3% to 4.5% observed a single time. Together, the top ten hold approximately 3% of the sample.

This clonotype was seen repeatedly, ten times or more. Which antigen it targets is not known. No quality values exist for individual bases; no much larger clone is one base distant. The receptor chain draws on TRBV20-1 and TRBJ2-2, with the D gene not confidently named. Material: PBMCs. The sequence came from a woman between 45 and 65 years old with multiple sclerosis. The DNA is TGCAGTGCTAGAGGGAGCTACAACACCGGGGAGCTGTTTTTT. It specifies CSARGSYNTGELFF.